This is a list of T cell receptor beta chains from one sample in a study of blood T cell repertoires in COVID-19. The repertoire was sequenced with immunoSEQ multiplex PCR; TCRdb's copy has only in-frame clones and lacks some. This sample has some 120,000 clones, with approximately 87% found just once. Sequenced sample: peripheral blood. The receptors here all came from a man between 25 and 39 years old with acute or convalescent COVID-19. The conserved cysteine and the conserved F or W are not part of the CDR3 here. The D gene is left open where the match is weak.

d_call	v_call	cdr3_length	cdr3_aa
NA	TRBV24-1	15	ATSDLQNRFTFRAQH
NA	TRBV10-3	11	AISDLGGEGYT
NA	TRBV3-1/TRBV3-2	10	ASSREGYGYT
NA	TRBV3-1/TRBV3-2	14	ASSQVYPFWNEKLF
TRBD2	TRBV7-2	14	ASSLQSGGPYNEQF
TRBD2	TRBV13	16	ASSSVTSGRANPGELF
NA	TRBV5-1	13	ASSLAAPGNSPLH
TRBD2	TRBV4-1	13	ASSRAGGPDNEQF
NA	TRBV6-5	12	ASSYSISGVEQY
TRBD2	TRBV18	13	ASSRGLAGTDTQY
NA	TRBV5-1	14	ASSLVPRAGANVLT
TRBD1	TRBV6-2/TRBV6-3	13	ASSYEGQVNQPQH
TRBD1	TRBV2	13	ASRSDRGLSYEQY
NA	TRBV2	13	ASSLGATGNTEAF
NA	TRBV5-1	11	ASSLEVGGEQF
NA	TRBV30	11	AWSVGLYYGYT
TRBD2	TRBV19	15	ASSISSGGPYVYEQY
NA	TRBV27	12	ASSLSGATYEQY
TRBD2	TRBV6-6	13	ASSPTGGGADTQY
TRBD1	TRBV27	12	ASSWTGGDTEAF
NA	TRBV6-5	14	ASSFKQGQVGTEAF
TRBD1	TRBV5-6	13	ASSLGGTGANIQY
NA	TRBV27	13	ASSFLTGPYNEQF
NA	TRBV9	13	ASSPGGTEHEKLF
TRBD1	TRBV15	13	ATSRTGGEWEKLF
NA	TRBV3-1/TRBV3-2	13	ASSDLGASYNEQF
TRBD1	TRBV18	12	ASSQTGSQETQY
NA	TRBV6-5	12	ASRAGRRGETQY
TRBD1	TRBV11-2	13	ASSTGDRGLTEAF
TRBD1	TRBV5-5	12	ASSRGQGNQPQH
NA	TRBV19	13	ASKSQGGSQETQY
TRBD1	TRBV6-1	12	ASSESQGVTEAF
NA	TRBV5-6	13	ASSLYRLGGEKLF
TRBD1	TRBV19	15	ASSQHGGTGVPDTQY
TRBD1	TRBV2	12	ASGPDRSNQPQH
TRBD2	TRBV4-1	11	ASSQAGAYEQY
TRBD2	TRBV7-2	12	ASSLATSGKELF
NA	TRBV6-5	11	ASSPLTGQPQH
NA	TRBV9	12	ASSVWTTNNEQF
TRBD2	TRBV7-2	14	ASSPRLAGGTDTQY
NA	TRBV29-1	8	SVYLSEAF
TRBD2	TRBV6-1	13	ASSELAGGYNEQF
NA	TRBV3-1/TRBV3-2	13	ASSPEEGERETQY
TRBD1	TRBV14	10	ASSQFRDSRF
TRBD2	TRBV19	13	ASSLPRGGTGELF
NA	TRBV11-2	14	ASSPVNRQRGYEQY
NA	TRBV9	14	ASSVGYGHRADTQY
TRBD1	TRBV11-2	13	ASSVIAPRQGKQF
NA	TRBV5-1	13	ASSLATGLWYGYT
TRBD2	TRBV4-2	17	ASSQGGLGTSSSTDTQY
TRBD1	TRBV11-2	16	ASSLVASGQGRNEKLF
NA	TRBV11-1	14	ASSRDTPSGANVLT
TRBD1	TRBV6-6	12	AGNTGGPTDTQY
TRBD1	TRBV6-5	12	ASSPGQVNSPLH